This TCR beta chain originates from a study of T-cell reconstitution after alpha-beta-depleted transplantation in children. Study outcomes and limitations: The study reportedly traced alpha-beta T cells about two months after transplant to several hundred expanded graft clones. Recipient T cells and thymic progenitors that survived were the source of the high TCRbeta diversity seen at day 60 in some patients. One year after transplant, T-cell counts and diversity came mostly from newly produced T cells.

This clonotype showed up just a few times. No antigen is known for it. The germline gives CDR1 SGHVS, CDR2 FNYEAQ. The CDR3 length is 15 residues. Trimming removed 0 bases from V and 0 bases from J, with 9 bases in between. The authors prepared the TCRbeta library with unique molecular identifiers. TCRdb processed the PCR reads anew with MiXCR; each CDR3 protein has one entry. The sample lists some 440,000 distinct CDR3 sequences, about 16% occurring once. This chain links TRBV7-6 with TRBJ2-7, with a weak D call TRBD2 (5 bases). The source was PBMCs, mostly from graft donor cells, collected 360 days after TCRalphabeta/CD19-depleted stem cell transplant. The clonotype comes from a boy under two years old who had a stem cell transplant for Wiskott-Aldrich syndrome, so the T cells may come from the graft donor. The DNA for the CDR3 is TGTGCCAGCAGCTTAGCGCGGGCAGGCTCCTACGAGCAGTACTTC. The encoded protein is CASSLARAGSYEQYF.